Below, one T cell receptor beta chain is given with its context. Its target is unknown. The data were taken from a study of beta chain features in type 1 diabetes. General study findings and limits: A cDNA-based sequencing approach could over-represent cells with high TCR expression.

Averaging roughly 120 mL, one heparinised blood draw was given by each donor. cDNA synthesis used the whole RNA isolate, giving expressed TCRB sequences. Each sample of naive, central memory or regulatory T cells had, on average, approximately 4 million reads. The repertoire was sequenced with immunoSEQ multiplex PCR; TCRdb's copy has only in-frame clones and lacks some. This sample has about 290,000 clones, with about 7.8% found just once. From germline, CDR1 is KGHSH and CDR2 LQKENI. Trimming cost V 3 bases and J 0 bases; bases outside gene matches: 1. This CDR3 comprises 15 residues. The TCR comes from a woman aged 18-29 years in good health. This chain links TRBV18 with TRBJ2-3; TRBD2 aligns across 9 bases. Sequenced sample: central memory CD4+ T cells from blood. CDR3 sequence: CASSPTSGSTDTQYF. The DNA for the CDR3 is TGTGCCAGCTCACCTACTAGCGGGAGCACAGATACGCAGTATTTT. Complete variable domain (other parts from reference TRBV18 and TRBJ2-3): NAGVMQNPRHLVRRRGQEARLRCSPMKGHSHVYWYRQLPEEGLKFMVYLQKENIIDESGMPKERFSAEFPKEGPSILRIQQVVRGDSAAYFCASSPTSGSTDTQYFGPGTRLTVL.